Described below is a single TCR beta chain sequence and its context. The antigen is undetermined. The source of the sample is a study of shared clonotypes between healthy human individuals. Study-level points and caveats: For sorted subsets, rarefaction showed incomplete sequencing despite large depth.

Naive CD8 populations comprised CD45RO-negative cells positively selected for CCR7, excluding terminally differentiated effector memory CD45RA+ cells. Donors had no recently reported acute infections or vaccinations and were HIV-negative. Only Caucasian adults living in Nashville, Tennessee made up the donor group. Between the trimmed V and J ends, which lost 4 bases and 5 bases, there was a span of 16 bases. The CDR3 loop spans 15 amino acids. The germline CDR1 and CDR2 sequences are LGHNA and YNFKEQ. Libraries were prepared by immunoSEQ multiplex PCR; TCRdb keeps only in-frame clonotypes and omits some of them. Counted here are roughly 2.1 million clones, roughly 91% occurring once; the ten biggest clones make up more than 1.5%.

The V call is TRBV4-2, the J call TRBJ2-3; the D gene could be TRBD1 or TRBD2 (6 bases each). This TCR was sampled from a man between 18 and 35 years old in good health. Some clones in this sample may be carry-over from other donors' samples. The specimen was naive CD8+ T cells from PBMCs. The CDR3 DNA reads TGTGCCAGCAGCCCTGAGGGGGGCCGGCGAGATACGCAGTATTTT. The encoded protein is CASSPEGGRRDTQYF.